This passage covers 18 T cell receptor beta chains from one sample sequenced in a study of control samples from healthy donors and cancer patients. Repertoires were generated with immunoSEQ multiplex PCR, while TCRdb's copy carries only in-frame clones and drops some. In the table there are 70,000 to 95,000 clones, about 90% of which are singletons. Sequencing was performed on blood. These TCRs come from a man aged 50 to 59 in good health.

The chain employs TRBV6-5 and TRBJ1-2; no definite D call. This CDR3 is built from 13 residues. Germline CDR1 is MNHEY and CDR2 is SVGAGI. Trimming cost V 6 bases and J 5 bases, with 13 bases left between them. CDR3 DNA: TGTGCCAGCAGCTACGACACCTCTTATGGCTACACCTTC. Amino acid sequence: CASSYDTSYGYTF.

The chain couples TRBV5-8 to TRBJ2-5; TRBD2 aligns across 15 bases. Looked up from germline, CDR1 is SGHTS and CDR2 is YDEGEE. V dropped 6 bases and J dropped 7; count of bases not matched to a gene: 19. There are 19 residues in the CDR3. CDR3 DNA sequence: TGTGCCAGCAACGACCCCGGGACTAGCGGGGGGTTCCGCCCAGGGACCCAGTACTTC. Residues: CASNDPGTSGGFRPGTQYF.

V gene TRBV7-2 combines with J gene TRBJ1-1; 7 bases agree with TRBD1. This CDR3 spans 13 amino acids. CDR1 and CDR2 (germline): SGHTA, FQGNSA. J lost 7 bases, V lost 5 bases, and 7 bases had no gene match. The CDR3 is CASSRQGESEAFF. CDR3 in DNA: TGTGCCAGCAGCAGACAGGGAGAGAGTGAAGCTTTCTTT.

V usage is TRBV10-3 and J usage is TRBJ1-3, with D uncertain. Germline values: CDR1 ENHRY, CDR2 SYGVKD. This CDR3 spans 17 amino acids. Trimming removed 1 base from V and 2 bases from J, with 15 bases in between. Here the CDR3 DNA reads TGTGCCATCAGTGAGTACGGGGAAGGGCTGACTGGAAACACCATATATTTT. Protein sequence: CAISEYGEGLTGNTIYF.

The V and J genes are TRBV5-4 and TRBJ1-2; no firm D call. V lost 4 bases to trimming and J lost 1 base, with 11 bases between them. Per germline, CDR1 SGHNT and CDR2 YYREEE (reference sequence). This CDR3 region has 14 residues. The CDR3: CASSRQAVNYGYTF. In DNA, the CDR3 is TGTGCCAGCAGCCGCCAGGCAGTTAACTATGGCTACACCTTC. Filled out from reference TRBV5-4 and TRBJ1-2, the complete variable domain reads ETGVTQSPTHLIKTRGQQVTLRCSSQSGHNTVSWYQQALGQGPQFIFQYYREEENGRGNFPPRFSGLQFPNYSSELNVNALELDDSALYLCASSRQAVNYGYTFGSGTRLTVV.

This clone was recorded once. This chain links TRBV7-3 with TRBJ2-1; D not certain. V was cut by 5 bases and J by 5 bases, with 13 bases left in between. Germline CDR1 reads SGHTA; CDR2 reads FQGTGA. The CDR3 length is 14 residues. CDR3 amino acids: CASSLDGAHNEQFF. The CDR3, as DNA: TGTGCCAGCAGCCTTGACGGCGCACACAATGAGCAGTTCTTC.

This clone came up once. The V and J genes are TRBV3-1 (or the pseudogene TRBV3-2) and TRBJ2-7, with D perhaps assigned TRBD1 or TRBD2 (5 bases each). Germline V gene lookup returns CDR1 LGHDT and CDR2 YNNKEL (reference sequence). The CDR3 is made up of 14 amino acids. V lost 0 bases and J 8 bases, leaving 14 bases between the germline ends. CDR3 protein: CASSQDPGPRQQYF. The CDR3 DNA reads TGTGCCAGCAGCCAAGACCCGGGACCCAGGCAGCAGTACTTC.

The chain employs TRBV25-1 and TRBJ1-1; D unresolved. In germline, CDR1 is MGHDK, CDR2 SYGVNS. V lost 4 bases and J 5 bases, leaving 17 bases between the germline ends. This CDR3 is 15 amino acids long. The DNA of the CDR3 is TGTGCCAGCAGTGCGGGGAGAGGCCGGGGTACTGAAGCTTTCTTT. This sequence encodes CASSAGRGRGTEAFF.

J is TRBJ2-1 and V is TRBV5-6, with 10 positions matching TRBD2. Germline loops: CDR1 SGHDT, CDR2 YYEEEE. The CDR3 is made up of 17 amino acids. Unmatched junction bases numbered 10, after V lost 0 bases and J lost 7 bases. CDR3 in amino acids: CASSLVGAGGSGNEQFF. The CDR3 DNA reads TGTGCCAGCAGCTTGGTGGGAGCGGGAGGGTCAGGAAATGAGCAGTTCTTC.

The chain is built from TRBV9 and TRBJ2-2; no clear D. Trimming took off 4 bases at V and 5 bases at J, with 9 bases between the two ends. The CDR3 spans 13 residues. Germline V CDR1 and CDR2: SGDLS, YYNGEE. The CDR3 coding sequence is TGTGCCAGCAGCCCAATCTCGACCGGGGAGCTGTTTTTT. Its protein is CASSPISTGELFF.

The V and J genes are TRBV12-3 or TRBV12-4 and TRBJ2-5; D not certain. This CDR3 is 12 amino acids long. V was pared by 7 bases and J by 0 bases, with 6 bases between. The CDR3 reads CASTRYQETQYF. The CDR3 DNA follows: TGTGCCAGCACTCGGTACCAAGAGACCCAGTACTTC.

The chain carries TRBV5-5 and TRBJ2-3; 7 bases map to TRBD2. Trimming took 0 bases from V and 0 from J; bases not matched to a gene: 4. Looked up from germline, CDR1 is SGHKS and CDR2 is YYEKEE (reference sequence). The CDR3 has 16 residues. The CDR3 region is CASSLGLADSTDTQYF. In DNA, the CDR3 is TGTGCCAGCAGCTTGGGACTAGCCGATAGCACAGATACGCAGTATTTT. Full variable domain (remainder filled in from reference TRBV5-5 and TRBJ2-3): DAGVTQSPTHLIKTRGQQVTLRCSPISGHKSVSWYQQVLGQGPQFIFQYYEKEERGRGNFPDRFSARQFPNYSSELNVNALLLGDSALYLCASSLGLADSTDTQYFGPGTRLTVL.

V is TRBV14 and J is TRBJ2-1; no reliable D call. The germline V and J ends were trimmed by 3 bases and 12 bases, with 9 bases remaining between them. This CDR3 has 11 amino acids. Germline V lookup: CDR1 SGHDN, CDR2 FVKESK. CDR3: CASSHLTWQFF. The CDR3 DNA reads TGTGCCAGCAGCCACTTAACTTGGCAGTTCTTC.

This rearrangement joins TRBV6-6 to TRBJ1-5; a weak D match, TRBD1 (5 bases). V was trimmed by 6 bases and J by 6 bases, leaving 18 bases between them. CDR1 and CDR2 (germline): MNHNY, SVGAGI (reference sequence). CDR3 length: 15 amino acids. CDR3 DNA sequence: TGTGCCAGCAGGAATTCCGGGACCGTGCGTCAGCCCCAGCATTTT. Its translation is CASRNSGTVRQPQHF.

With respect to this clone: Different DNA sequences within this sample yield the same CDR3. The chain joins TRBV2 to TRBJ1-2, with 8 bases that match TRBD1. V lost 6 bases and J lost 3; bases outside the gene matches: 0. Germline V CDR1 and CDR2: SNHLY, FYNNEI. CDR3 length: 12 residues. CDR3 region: CASRDRDYGYTF. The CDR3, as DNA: TGTGCCAGCAGGGACAGGGACTATGGCTACACCTTC.

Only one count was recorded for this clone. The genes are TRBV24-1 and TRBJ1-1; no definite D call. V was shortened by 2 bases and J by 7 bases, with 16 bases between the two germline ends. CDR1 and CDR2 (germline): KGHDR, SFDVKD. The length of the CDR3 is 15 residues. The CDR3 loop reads CATSDSLSGSSEAFF. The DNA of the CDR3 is TGTGCCACCAGTGATTCACTCTCCGGTTCTAGTGAAGCTTTCTTT.

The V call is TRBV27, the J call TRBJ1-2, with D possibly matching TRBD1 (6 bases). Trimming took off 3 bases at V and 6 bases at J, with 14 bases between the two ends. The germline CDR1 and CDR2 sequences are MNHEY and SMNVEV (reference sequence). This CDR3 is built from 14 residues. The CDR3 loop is CASSFAQGSDGYTF. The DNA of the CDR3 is TGTGCCAGCAGTTTCGCCCAGGGGTCTGATGGCTACACCTTC.

The CDR3 bases are TGTGCCAGCAGCTTGCCAGGCGTAGAGACCCAGTACTTC. Protein product: CASSLPGVETQYF. The V and J genes are TRBV5-6 and TRBJ2-5; D ambiguous. Germline CDR1 is SGHDT and CDR2 is YYEEEE. V was pared by 1 base and J by 4 bases, with 8 bases between. The CDR3 extends over 13 amino acids.